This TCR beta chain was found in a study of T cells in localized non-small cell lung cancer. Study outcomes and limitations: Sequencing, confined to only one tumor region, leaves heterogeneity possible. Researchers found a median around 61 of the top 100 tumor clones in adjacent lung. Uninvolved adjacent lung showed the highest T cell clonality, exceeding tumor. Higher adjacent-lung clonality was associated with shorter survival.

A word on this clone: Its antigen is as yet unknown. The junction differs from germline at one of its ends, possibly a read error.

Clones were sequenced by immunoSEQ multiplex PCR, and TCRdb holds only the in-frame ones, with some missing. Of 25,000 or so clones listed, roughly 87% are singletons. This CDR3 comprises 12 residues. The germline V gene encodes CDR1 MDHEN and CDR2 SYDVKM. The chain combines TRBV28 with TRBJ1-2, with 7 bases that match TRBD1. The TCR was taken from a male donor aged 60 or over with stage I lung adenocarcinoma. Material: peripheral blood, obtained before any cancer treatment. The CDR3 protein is CASSSTTRGASF. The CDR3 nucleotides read TGTGCCAGCAGCTCAACTACCAGGGGGGCTTCCTTC.